Listed below are T cell receptor beta chains from one sample, sequenced in a study of blood T cell repertoires in COVID-19. Some clones are missing from TCRdb's copy, which holds only in-frame ones; the method was immunoSEQ multiplex PCR. The top ten hold around 5% of the sample, which has 110,000 to 150,000 clones, around 90% seen once. Sequences were obtained from peripheral blood. These receptors were taken from a human donor in a cohort sampled during active COVID-19. CDR3s include the opening cysteine and the closing phenylalanine or tryptophan. The order of the fields is V gene, D gene, J gene, CDR3 DNA, CDR3 protein. A D gene is named only where the DNA matches it firmly.

>TRBV15|TRBD1|TRBJ2-1
TGTGCCACCAGCAGAGTGACAGGGCCGACCTACAATGAGCAGTTCTTC
CATSRVTGPTYNEQFF
>TRBV7-2|TRBD2|TRBJ2-1
TGTGCCAGCAGCTTAATGGCGGGAGGGCCCCTGGATGAGCAGTTCTTC
CASSLMAGGPLDEQFF
>TRBV30|TRBD2|TRBJ2-3
TGTGCCTGGAGGGGGACTAGTGATACGCAGTATTTT
CAWRGTSDTQYF
>TRBV7-9|-|TRBJ1-3
TGTGCCAGCAGCTTAGGATCGGGCTCTGGAAACACCATATATTTT
CASSLGSGSGNTIYF
>TRBV27|-|TRBJ1-2
TGTGCCAGCAGTTTTGACAGACGGCCCTACGGATACACCTTC
CASSFDRRPYGYTF
>TRBV13|TRBD2|TRBJ2-7
TGTGCCAGCAGCCCTTTGCTCGGGGGGGATTTCCACGAGCAGTACTTC
CASSPLLGGDFHEQYF
>TRBV7-9|-|TRBJ1-5
TGTGCCAGCAGCTTAGCGCGCGGGGGACGGGATCAGCCCCAGCATTTT
CASSLARGGRDQPQHF
>TRBV28|TRBD1|TRBJ1-6
TGTGCCAGCAGTTTTAACAGGGGGAATTCACCCCTCCACTTT
CASSFNRGNSPLHF
>TRBV18|-|TRBJ2-3
TGTGCCAGCTCACCCCGGACTCAGATTAGCACAGATACGCAGTATTTT
CASSPRTQISTDTQYF
>TRBV11-2|-|TRBJ2-7
TGTGCCAGCAGCTCCCCGGGACAACACTACGAGCAGTACTTC
CASSSPGQHYEQYF
>TRBV7-6|TRBD2|TRBJ2-7
TGTGCCAGCAGCGCAATGGGGGGGACGAGCGAGCAGTACTTC
CASSAMGGTSEQYF
>TRBV28|-|TRBJ2-3
TGTGCCAGCAGTCTAAACCCCGGGGGCACAGATACGCAGTATTTT
CASSLNPGGTDTQYF
>TRBV10-1|-|TRBJ2-1
TGCGCCAGCAGTGAGTCCAGCTCCTACAATGAGCAGTTCTTC
CASSESSSYNEQFF
>TRBV10-3|-|TRBJ2-3
TGTGCCATCATATCCGGTAGCGGTACGCAGTATTTT
CAIISGSGTQYF
>TRBV27|TRBD2|TRBJ2-5
TGTGCCAGCAGTCGCCCGGGGGGACAAGAGACCCAGTACTTC
CASSRPGGQETQYF
>TRBV5-1|-|TRBJ1-2
TGCGCCAGCAGCTTGGAACCAGGGACACTTTATGGCTACACCTTC
CASSLEPGTLYGYTF
>TRBV27|TRBD1|TRBJ1-1
TGTGCCAGCACTCCTACCGAGGAGACAGGGAGCACTGAAGCTTTCTTT
CASTPTEETGSTEAFF